This TCR beta chain was profiled in a study of T-cell reconstitution after alpha-beta-depleted transplantation in children. Study-wide findings and caveats: Several hundred expanded graft clones reportedly gave rise to the alpha-beta T cells present about two months after transplant. One year after transplant, T-cell counts and diversity came mostly from newly produced T cells. Elevated TCRbeta diversity at day 60 was traced, in some patients, to surviving recipient T cells and thymic progenitors.

Unique molecular identifiers were incorporated when the TCRbeta library was constructed. MiXCR was run by TCRdb on the PCR reads, yielding one entry per CDR3 protein. The sample has 400,000 to 450,000 distinct CDR3 sequences, 43% seen once. With respect to this clonotype: Its cognate antigen is unknown.

The V and J ends lost 3 bases and 12 bases respectively, with 9 bases between them. CDR1 and CDR2 (germline): MNHNS, SASEGT. The CDR3 runs to 11 residues. The receptor's source is a girl under 10 years old with aplastic anemia, due to receive a stem cell transplant. The chain recombines TRBV6-1 with TRBJ2-1, with D hard to call. Here the sequenced sample was PBMCs, taken before TCRalphabeta/CD19-depleted stem cell transplant. In nucleotides, the CDR3 is TGTGCCAGCAGTGACCTTTACGGGCAGTTCTTC. Its protein product is CASSDLYGQFF.